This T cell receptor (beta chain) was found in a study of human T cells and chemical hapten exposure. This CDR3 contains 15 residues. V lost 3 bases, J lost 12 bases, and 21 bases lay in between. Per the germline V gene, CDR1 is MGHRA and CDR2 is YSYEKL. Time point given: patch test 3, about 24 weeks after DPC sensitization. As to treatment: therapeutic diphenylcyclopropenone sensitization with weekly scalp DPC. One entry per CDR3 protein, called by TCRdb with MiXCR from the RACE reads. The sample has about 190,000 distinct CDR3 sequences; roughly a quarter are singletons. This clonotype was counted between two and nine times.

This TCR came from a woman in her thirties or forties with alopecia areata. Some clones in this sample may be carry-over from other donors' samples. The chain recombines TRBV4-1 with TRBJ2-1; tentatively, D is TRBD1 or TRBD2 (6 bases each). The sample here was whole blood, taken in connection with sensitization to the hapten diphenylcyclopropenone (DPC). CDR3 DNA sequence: TGCGCCAGCAGCCATCGAGGGGGGCTTGGCCAGGGGCAGTTCTTC. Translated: CASSHRGGLGQGQFF.